These 4 T cell receptor beta chains share one sample of origin, sequenced in a study of cytomegalovirus exposure and HLA in healthy donors. The PCR employed 60 Vbeta primers together with 13 Jbeta primers. The method was immunoSEQ multiplex PCR; TCRdb's version includes in-frame clones alone and lacks a portion of them. The data contain around 150,000 clones, 80% to 90% of them singletons. Sequencing was done on a sample of PBMCs. These receptors were obtained from a man between 18 and 35 years old in good health and CMV-seropositive.

This rearrangement joins TRBV18 to TRBJ2-4, with 10 bases fitting TRBD2. Germline assignment: CDR1 KGHSH and CDR2 LQKENI. The V segment lost 5 bases and the J segment 8 bases; nucleotides outside the gene matches: 6. The CDR3 is made up of 14 amino acids. In DNA form, the CDR3 reads TGTGCCAGCTCATCATCTAGCGGGGGAGACATTCAGTACTTC. Amino acid sequence: CASSSSSGGDIQYF.

This clone came up once. The chain combines TRBV7-9 with TRBJ1-5, with D possibly TRBD1 on 6 matching bases. CDR3 length: 15 residues. Germline CDR1 reads SEHNR; CDR2 reads FQNEAQ (reference sequence). Trimming removed 6 bases at V and 4 bases at J, with 16 bases between. The CDR3 region is CASSSTGTLNQPQHF. In DNA, the CDR3 is TGTGCCAGCAGTTCCACCGGGACACTGAATCAGCCCCAGCATTTT.

This chain joins TRBV15 and TRBJ2-1, with 8 bases fitting TRBD1. Germline CDR1 and CDR2: LNHNV and YYDKDF (reference sequence). After removal of 5 bases from V and 7 bases from J, the junction contained 10 bases not matched to a gene. The CDR3 runs 15 residues. The chain's CDR3 is CATSVRDRFGNEQFF. The CDR3 DNA sequence: TGTGCCACCAGCGTCCGGGACAGGTTCGGTAATGAGCAGTTCTTC.

This clone showed up just once. The sample contains more than one DNA sequence encoding this CDR3. The rearrangement uses TRBV27 and TRBJ1-2; the D gene is possibly TRBD1 (5 bases). V was shortened by 3 bases and J by 5 bases, with 10 bases between the two germline ends. This CDR3 has 13 amino acids. Germline loops: CDR1 MNHEY, CDR2 SMNVEV (reference sequence). CDR3 sequence reads: CASSFGQGYGYTF. The CDR3 DNA is TGTGCCAGCAGTTTCGGGCAGGGTTATGGCTACACCTTC.